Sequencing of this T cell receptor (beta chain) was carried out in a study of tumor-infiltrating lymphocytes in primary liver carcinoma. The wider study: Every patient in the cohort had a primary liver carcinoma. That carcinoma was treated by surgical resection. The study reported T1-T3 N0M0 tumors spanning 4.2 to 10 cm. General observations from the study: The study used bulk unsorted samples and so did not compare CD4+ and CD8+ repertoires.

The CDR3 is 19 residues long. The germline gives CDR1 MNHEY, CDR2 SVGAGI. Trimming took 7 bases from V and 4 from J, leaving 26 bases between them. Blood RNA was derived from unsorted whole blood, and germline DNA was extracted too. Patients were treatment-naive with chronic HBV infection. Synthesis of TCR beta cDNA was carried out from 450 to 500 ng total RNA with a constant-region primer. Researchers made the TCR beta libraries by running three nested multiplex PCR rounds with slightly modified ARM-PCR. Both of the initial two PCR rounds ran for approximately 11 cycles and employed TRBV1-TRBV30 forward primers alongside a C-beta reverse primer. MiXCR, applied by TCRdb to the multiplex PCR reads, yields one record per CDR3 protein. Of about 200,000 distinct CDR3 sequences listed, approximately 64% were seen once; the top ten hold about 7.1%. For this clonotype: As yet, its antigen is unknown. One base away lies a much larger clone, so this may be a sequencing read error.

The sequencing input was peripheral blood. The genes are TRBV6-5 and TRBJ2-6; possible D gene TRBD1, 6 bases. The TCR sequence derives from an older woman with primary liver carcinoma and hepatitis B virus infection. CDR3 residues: CASTPLAGDHMSGANVLTF. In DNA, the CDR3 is TGTGCCAGCACCCCTTTGGCAGGGGATCATATGTCGGGGGCCAACGTCCTGACTTTC.